This T cell receptor (beta chain) originates from a study of shared clonotypes between healthy human individuals (dated by TCRdb to about 2020). A note on the overall study: The cohort included three men and a couple of women between 18 and 49 years of age. For each donor, three plates each were used for CD4 naive and CD4 memory, two plates were used for CD8 naive, and one plate was used for CD8 memory. The study deeply sequenced blood TCR repertoires of about five healthy adults to estimate repertoire size and the extent of clonotype sharing between individuals. Different laboratories and diverse techniques were used to prepare libraries and sequence TCR repertoires, to increase sequencing depth and limit assay-specific biases. Each donor's leukapheresis produced roughly between about 0.9 and 9.5 billion PBMCs.

CD8 naive samples were obtained by positive selection for CCR7 among CD45RO-negative cells, yielding a CD45RA+CCR7+ population from which TemRA cells were excluded. The donors were healthy, HIV-negative adults with no recently reported acute infections or vaccinations. Every donor was a Caucasian adult residing in Nashville, Tennessee, USA. After blood collection by leukapheresis, PBMCs were isolated using Ficoll-Histopaque density gradient centrifugation and then cryopreserved in the vapor phase of liquid nitrogen. Analytical flow cytometry was used to check the purity and quantity of every magnetically sorted T cell population. Genomic DNA was isolated from every sorted fraction and measured by UV absorbance on a Nanodrop 2000c. The cysteine opens and the phenylalanine closes a CDR3 of 15 amino acids. This entry keeps only the CDR3 DNA: 45 bases, framed from base 1. CDR1 and CDR2, looked up from the germline V gene, are SGHDN and FVKESK. Deletion took 4 bases off V and 5 bases off J, with a span of 14 bases between the germline ends.

Regarding this clone: Its antigen has not been determined. Nothing much larger sits one base from this clone, and base qualities are not available.

The paper as a whole reports these results and caveats: Compared with non-shared clonotypes, clonotypes shared by all four sorted-subset donors had higher generation probabilities. Based on pairwise subsampling, the degree of clonotype sharing among donors was expected to be affected by sequencing depth. Estimated clonotype richness was generally larger for naive than for memory subsets. Rarefaction of sorted-subset datasets indicated incomplete sequencing despite the large sequencing depth. Across a few donors, around 5.4% of naive CD4, 3% to 4% of naive CD8, around 2.5% of memory CD4, and under 0.45% of memory CD8 clonotypes were shared. The small number of donors limited the genetic and exposure-history diversity represented. Only blood was sampled, and tissue TCR repertoires likely differ from those in blood.

TCR CDR3 regions were amplified from genomic DNA by multiplex PCR using the deep immunoSEQ assay. Genomic DNA extracted from each cell subset was distributed evenly over all wells of several immunoSEQ 96-well plates, and each plate served as one replicate. For sorted subsets, each replicate PCR was loaded with approximately 0.2 ug genomic DNA, equivalent to 25,000 to 30,000 T cell genomes. Purified libraries were measured with a Qubit 3.0 fluorometer, size-checked on a Bioanalyzer 2100, and measured again with the KAPA Library Quantification kit. Each immunoSEQ 96-well plate was sequenced on its own single-read 150-cycle Illumina NextSeq 550 flow cell. The authors processed their data as follows. Because only junctional sequences without quality scores were contained in the immunoSEQ output, filtering matching that applied to full-length reads could not be performed. To assign V/J genes and CDR3, sequences were annotated using PyIR, a Python wrapper for IgBLAST v1.9, with IMGT germline references. Any read was removed if the V/J assignment was weak (E-value above 1e-6), the CDR3 was missing, or the read contained stop codons, out-of-frame junctions, or ambiguous translated residues. V3J clonotypes were defined as sequences sharing the same inferred V gene, J gene, and CDR3 amino acid sequence. Percentage overlap between repertoires was calculated by dividing the number of shared unique clonotypes by the size of the smaller repertoire. Repertoire richness was assessed with RTK rarefaction, the Chao1 estimator, and Recon v2.1 estimates of unobserved clonotypes. For all TCRbeta clonotypes obtained by the gDNA method from a few donors, generation probabilities were computed with OLGA. TCRdb took this table from immuneACCESS and kept in-frame rearrangements with V and J called. Such tables lack part of the clones; where checked against another copy, unresolved V genes explain under half of the gap, and the rest is unexplained. V and J calls plus clone size are reproduced from that table; the DNA served to infer D and trimming. This sample has about 580,000 clones in its table, and more than 95% of those were observed once. The ten largest account for approximately 0.33% of the sample.

The specimen sequenced was naive CD8+ T cells sorted from blood. Per the publication, the cell subset or site label means: CD45RA+CCR7+. The chain links TRBV14 with TRBJ2-2; the D gene lacks a confident call. The clonotype originates from a man between 25 and 39 years old in good health. The DNA sequence reads TGTGCCAGCAGCCTTGCCCCTTCCGGGACCGGGGAGCTGTTTTTT. Its protein product is CASSLAPSGTGELFF.